This TCR beta chain came from a study of tumor and adjacent non-tumor tissue in lung cancer. Study in general: Patients comprised about a dozen adenocarcinoma, 2 squamous cell carcinoma and 1 small cell lung cancer.

No cell sorting was done before RNA was extracted from the tissue. With V trimmed by 7 bases and J by 6 bases, 3 bases remained unmatched. Per the germline V gene, CDR1 is SGHNT and CDR2 is YENEEA. This CDR3 contains 12 residues. A modified ARM-PCR protocol with three rounds of nested PCR amplified TCRbeta. TCRdb ran MiXCR on the multiplex PCR reads and lists one entry per CDR3 protein. The table has fewer than 120,000 distinct CDR3 sequences, over 75% seen once. The rearrangement uses TRBV11-3 and TRBJ2-1, with 7 nucleotides matching TRBD1. The TCR sequence derives from a man between 65 and 85 years old with non-small cell lung cancer. The source material was lung tumor tissue. The CDR3 nucleotides are TGTGCCAGCATGGACAGGCGCAATGAGCAGTTCTTC. Amino acids: CASMDRRNEQFF.